This T cell receptor (beta chain) was obtained from a study of T cell responses to AZD1222 COVID-19 vaccine. Findings of the study overall: An increase in Spike-specific TCR breadth and depth was observed after two AZD1222 doses.

Profiling relied on immunoSEQ multiplex PCR, and the TCRdb table lists in-frame clones only, not all of them. The sample records 25,000 to 35,000 clones, just under 80% being singletons. This clone appeared a single time. Its antigen is as yet unknown. V was clipped by 6 bases and J by 1 base, with 9 bases between them. Germline CDR1 and CDR2: SNHLY and FYNNEI. This CDR3 region has 13 residues. This receptor was obtained from an adult in good health. The chain carries TRBV2 and TRBJ1-1; tentatively, D is TRBD1 (5 bases). Material: peripheral blood, obtained on day 0 of AZD1222 vaccination. CDR3 nucleotides: TGTGCCAGCAGAAGGCAGGGGAACACTGAAGCTTTCTTT. Protein sequence: CASRRQGNTEAFF.